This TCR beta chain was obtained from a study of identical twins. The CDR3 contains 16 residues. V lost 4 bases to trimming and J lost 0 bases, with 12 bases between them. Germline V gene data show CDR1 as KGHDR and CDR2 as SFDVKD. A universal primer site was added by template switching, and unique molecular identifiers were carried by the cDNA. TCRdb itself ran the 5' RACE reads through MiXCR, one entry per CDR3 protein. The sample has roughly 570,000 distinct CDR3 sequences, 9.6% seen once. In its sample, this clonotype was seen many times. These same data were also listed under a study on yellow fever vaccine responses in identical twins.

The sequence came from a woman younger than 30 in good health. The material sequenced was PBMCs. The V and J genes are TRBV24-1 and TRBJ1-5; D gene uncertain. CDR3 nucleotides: TGTGCCACCAGTGAAGTCTTGCCAAATAGCAATCAGCCCCAGCATTTT. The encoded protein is CATSEVLPNSNQPQHF.